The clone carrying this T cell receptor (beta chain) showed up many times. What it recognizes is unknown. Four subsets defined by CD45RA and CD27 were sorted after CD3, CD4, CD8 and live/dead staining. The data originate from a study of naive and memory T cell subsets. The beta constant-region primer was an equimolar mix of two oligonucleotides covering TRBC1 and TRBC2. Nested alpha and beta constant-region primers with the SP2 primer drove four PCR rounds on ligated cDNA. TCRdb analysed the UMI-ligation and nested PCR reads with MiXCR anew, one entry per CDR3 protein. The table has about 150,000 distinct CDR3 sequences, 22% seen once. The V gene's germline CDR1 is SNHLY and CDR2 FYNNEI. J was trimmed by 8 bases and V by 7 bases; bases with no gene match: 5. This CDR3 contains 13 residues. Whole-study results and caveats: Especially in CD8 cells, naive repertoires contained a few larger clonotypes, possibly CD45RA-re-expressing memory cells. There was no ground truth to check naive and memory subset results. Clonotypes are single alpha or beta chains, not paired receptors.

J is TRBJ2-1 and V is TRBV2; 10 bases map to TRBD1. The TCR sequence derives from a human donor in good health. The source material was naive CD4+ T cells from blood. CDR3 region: CASTRDRGDEQFF. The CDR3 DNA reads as TGTGCCAGCACCCGGGACAGGGGAGATGAGCAGTTCTTC. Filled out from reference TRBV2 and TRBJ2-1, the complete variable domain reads EPEVTQTPSHQVTQMGQEVILRCVPISNHLYFYWYRQILGQKVEFLVSFYNNEISEKSEIFDDQFSVERPDGSNFTLKIRSTKLEDSAMYFCASTRDRGDEQFFGPGTRLTVL.